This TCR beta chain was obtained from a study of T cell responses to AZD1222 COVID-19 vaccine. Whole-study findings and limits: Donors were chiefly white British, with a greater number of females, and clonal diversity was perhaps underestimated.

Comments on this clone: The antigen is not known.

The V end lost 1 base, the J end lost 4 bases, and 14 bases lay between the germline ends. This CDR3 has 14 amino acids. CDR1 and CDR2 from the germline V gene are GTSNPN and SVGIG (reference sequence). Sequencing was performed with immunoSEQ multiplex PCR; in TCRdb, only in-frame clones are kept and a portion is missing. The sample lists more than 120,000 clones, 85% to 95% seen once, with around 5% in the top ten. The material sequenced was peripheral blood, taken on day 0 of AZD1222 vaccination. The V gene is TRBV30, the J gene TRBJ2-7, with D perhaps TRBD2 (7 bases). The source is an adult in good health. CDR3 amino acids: CAWSGWGGKYEQYF. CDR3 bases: TGTGCCTGGAGTGGTTGGGGGGGCAAATACGAGCAGTACTTC.